The rows below give T cell receptor beta chains drawn from one sample of a study of T-cell memory formation after mild COVID-19. Via MiXCR, TCRdb re-called the 5' RACE reads, giving one row per CDR3 protein. This sample has 110,000 to 150,000 distinct CDR3 sequences, with 13% to 15% found just once. Sequenced sample: PBMCs or a T cell subset sorted from them (not recorded which). The receptor set was obtained from an adult woman who had mild COVID-19 (a few samples of this study predate the infection). Cell type and time point are not known. Each CDR3 is given with its conserved first and last residue. Fields, in order: clone size, J gene, V gene, D gene, CDR3 protein, CDR3 DNA. A D gene is named only where the DNA matches it firmly. The size of a clone is reported for some rows only, either as once, few or many, or as a class for expanded clones.

>few|TRBJ2-2|TRBV5-6|TRBD1
CASSSDRGYTGELFF
TGTGCCAGCAGCTCTGACAGGGGCTACACCGGGGAGCTGTTTTTT
>NA|TRBJ1-1|TRBV11-3|TRBD1
CASSPRDRSPSEAFF
TGTGCCAGCAGCCCCCGGGACAGGTCCCCCTCTGAAGCTTTCTTT
>many|TRBJ1-2|TRBV20-1|NA
CSANLYGYTF
TGCAGTGCTAATCTCTATGGCTACACCTTC
>NA|TRBJ2-2|TRBV4-2|TRBD2
CASSHGTSGATGELFF
TGTGCCAGCAGCCATGGGACTAGCGGAGCAACCGGGGAGCTGTTTTTT
>few|TRBJ2-7|TRBV11-2|TRBD1
CASSWTGQSYEQYF
TGTGCCAGCAGCTGGACAGGGCAGTCCTACGAGCAGTACTTC
>few|TRBJ2-7|TRBV12-3/TRBV12-4|TRBD2
CASSPTSAEQYF
TGTGCCAGCAGCCCGACTAGCGCCGAGCAGTACTTC
>NA|TRBJ1-5|TRBV4-2|NA
CASSQAYGGYGNQPQHF
TGTGCCAGCAGCCAAGCGTACGGGGGGTATGGCAATCAGCCCCAGCATTTT
>NA|TRBJ1-2|TRBV9|NA
CASTGIGGGYTF
TGTGCCAGCACGGGTATCGGGGGTGGCTACACCTTC
>few|TRBJ1-1|TRBV6-6|NA
CASSFRALPNTEAFF
TGTGCCAGCAGTTTCAGGGCGCTACCGAACACTGAAGCTTTCTTT
>NA|TRBJ2-2|TRBV15|NA
CATSFDRNTGELFF
TGTGCCACCAGCTTCGACAGGAACACCGGGGAGCTGTTTTTT
>NA|TRBJ2-1|TRBV12-3/TRBV12-4|TRBD2
CASSLGLAATEQFF
TGTGCCAGCAGTCTCGGACTAGCGGCAACTGAGCAGTTCTTC
>NA|TRBJ2-5|TRBV7-6|NA
CASSLETGRQETQYF
TGTGCCAGCAGCTTAGAGACAGGGAGGCAAGAGACCCAGTACTTC
>NA|TRBJ2-5|TRBV27|NA
CATSPEGMYQETQYF
TGTGCCACCTCCCCCGAGGGGATGTACCAAGAGACCCAGTACTTC
>NA|TRBJ2-5|TRBV9|NA
CASSVALTEGQYF
TGTGCCAGCAGCGTAGCCTTAACGGAGGGCCAGTACTTC
>NA|TRBJ2-7|TRBV29-1|TRBD1
CSVEGTGEEEYF
TGCAGCGTTGAAGGGACAGGGGAAGAGGAGTACTTC
>many|TRBJ2-3|TRBV4-1|NA
CASSQLMGLTDTQYF
TGCGCCAGCAGCCAATTAATGGGTCTCACAGATACGCAGTATTTT
>many|TRBJ2-1|TRBV7-8|NA
CASSLPRDSMYPYNEQFF
TGTGCCAGCAGCTTGCCTAGGGACTCCATGTATCCCTACAATGAGCAGTTCTTC
>few|TRBJ2-5|TRBV7-9|TRBD2
CASSVPGLAGGQETQYF
TGTGCCAGCAGCGTACCGGGACTAGCGGGAGGACAAGAGACCCAGTACTTC
>many|TRBJ1-4|TRBV7-9|TRBD1
CASSFWRQGIEKLFF
TGTGCCAGCAGCTTTTGGCGACAGGGAATTGAAAAACTGTTTTTT
>few|TRBJ2-7|TRBV9|TRBD2
CASSVGLAGSEQYF
TGTGCCAGCAGCGTAGGCCTAGCGGGAAGCGAGCAGTACTTC
>few|TRBJ2-7|TRBV7-9|NA
CASSPAPKISESTTYEQYF
TGTGCCAGCAGCCCAGCCCCCAAAATAAGCGAGTCGACCACTTACGAGCAGTACTTC
>NA|TRBJ2-1|TRBV3-1|TRBD1
CASSQDPGQGWNEQFF
TGTGCCAGCAGCCAAGATCCCGGACAGGGGTGGAATGAGCAGTTCTTC
>NA|TRBJ1-5|TRBV4-1|NA
CASSQDPFGVQPQHF
TGCGCCAGCAGCCAAGACCCCTTTGGGGTTCAGCCCCAGCATTTT
>few|TRBJ2-2|TRBV12-3/TRBV12-4|TRBD1
CASSLRQGYTGELFF
TGTGCCAGCAGTTTAAGACAGGGTTACACCGGGGAGCTGTTTTTT
>NA|TRBJ2-2|TRBV7-9|NA
CASSIIHRANTGELFF
TGTGCCAGCAGCATCATCCACAGGGCTAACACCGGGGAGCTGTTTTTT
>many|TRBJ2-1|TRBV7-8|NA
CASSFPEAFSYNEQFF
TGTGCCAGCAGCTTTCCAGAGGCATTCTCCTACAATGAGCAGTTCTTC
>few|TRBJ2-7|TRBV5-1|TRBD2
CASTLAASGNYEQYF
TGCGCCAGCACCCTAGCGGCTAGCGGTAACTACGAGCAGTACTTC
>few|TRBJ2-3|TRBV12-3/TRBV12-4|NA
CASGFRGDTQYF
TGTGCCAGCGGTTTCCGGGGTGATACGCAGTATTTT
>NA|TRBJ2-6|TRBV9|TRBD2
CASSAHVGGGANVLTF
TGTGCCAGCAGCGCCCACGTGGGAGGGGGGGCCAACGTCCTGACTTTC
>NA|TRBJ2-1|TRBV7-3|TRBD1
CASSSRQGYNEQFF
TGTGCCAGCAGCTCCAGACAGGGCTACAATGAGCAGTTCTTC
>NA|TRBJ2-1|TRBV24-1|NA
CATSGLGQHPVDEQFF
TGTGCCACCAGTGGGCTTGGACAGCACCCCGTCGATGAGCAGTTCTTC
>few|TRBJ2-7|TRBV19|TRBD1
CASSIDRDDEQYF
TGTGCCAGTAGTATTGACAGGGACGACGAGCAGTACTTC
>few|TRBJ1-1|TRBV29-1|NA
CSVGEVEAFF
TGCAGCGTGGGGGAGGTTGAAGCTTTCTTT
>few|TRBJ2-5|TRBV12-3/TRBV12-4|TRBD2
CASGPPGGETQYF
TGTGCCAGCGGGCCTCCGGGGGGAGAGACCCAGTACTTC
>NA|TRBJ2-7|TRBV19|TRBD2
CASAAAGGINEQYF
TGTGCCAGCGCAGCGGCGGGGGGCATCAACGAGCAGTACTTC
>few|TRBJ2-1|TRBV10-3|TRBD2
CAISEFSGGYNEQFF
TGTGCCATCAGTGAGTTTAGCGGGGGCTACAATGAGCAGTTCTTC
>few|TRBJ1-5|TRBV5-1|NA
CASSLEQNQPQHF
TGCGCCAGCAGCTTGGAGCAGAATCAGCCCCAGCATTTT
>NA|TRBJ2-3|TRBV12-3/TRBV12-4|TRBD2
CASSLPLAGGTDTQYF
TGTGCCAGCAGTCTCCCATTAGCGGGGGGCACAGATACGCAGTATTTT
>few|TRBJ2-1|TRBV24-1|TRBD2
CATSSTSGTTNEQFF
TGTGCCACCAGTTCCACTAGCGGGACGACTAATGAGCAGTTCTTC
>NA|TRBJ2-1|TRBV4-1|NA
CASSLGLLYEQFF
TGCGCCAGCAGCCTAGGCCTACTCTATGAGCAGTTCTTC
>NA|TRBJ2-7|TRBV20-1|NA
CSARALRAYEQYF
TGCAGTGCTAGGGCCCTGCGGGCATACGAGCAGTACTTC
>NA|TRBJ1-3|TRBV6-6|TRBD1
CASSYSGQAREGNTIYF
TGTGCCAGCAGTTACTCGGGACAGGCCCGGGAGGGAAACACCATATATTTT
>few|TRBJ2-1|TRBV12-3/TRBV12-4|NA
CASSFPGAASSYNEQFF
TGTGCCAGCAGTTTTCCGGGGGCGGCTAGCTCCTACAATGAGCAGTTCTTC
>NA|TRBJ2-7|TRBV2|TRBD2
CASSPLAGQSYEQYF
TGTGCCAGCAGTCCACTAGCGGGTCAATCCTACGAGCAGTACTTC
>few|TRBJ2-1|TRBV27|NA
CASSNQGSDNEQFF
TGTGCCAGCAGTAATCAGGGGTCGGACAATGAGCAGTTCTTC
>few|TRBJ2-2|TRBV12-3/TRBV12-4|NA
CASSPRDNSNTGELFF
TGTGCCAGCAGTCCCCGGGACAATTCGAACACCGGGGAGCTGTTTTTT
>many|TRBJ2-3|TRBV29-1|NA
CSVGAKLAATDTQYF
TGCAGCGTTGGGGCTAAACTAGCAGCCACAGATACGCAGTATTTT
>NA|TRBJ2-2|TRBV6-6|NA
CAATGTPGRGELFF
TGTGCCGCCACCGGGACACCGGGGCGCGGGGAGCTGTTTTTT